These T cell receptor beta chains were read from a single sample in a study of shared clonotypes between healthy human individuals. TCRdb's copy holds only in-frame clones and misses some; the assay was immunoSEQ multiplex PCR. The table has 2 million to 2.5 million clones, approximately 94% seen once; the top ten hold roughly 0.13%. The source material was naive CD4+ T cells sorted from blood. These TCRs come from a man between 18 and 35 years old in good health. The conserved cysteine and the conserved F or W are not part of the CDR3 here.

cdr3_aa: ASGRGGHQF
cdr3_length: 9
j_call: TRBJ2-1
v_call: TRBV6-5

cdr3_aa: ASSLVGEGNQPQH
cdr3_length: 13
j_call: TRBJ1-5
v_call: TRBV7-2

cdr3_aa: ATTASGRAQNTGELF
cdr3_length: 15
j_call: TRBJ2-2
v_call: TRBV27

cdr3_aa: AWSSARKLF
cdr3_length: 9
j_call: TRBJ1-4
v_call: TRBV30

cdr3_aa: ASSPPASGGTYEQY
cdr3_length: 14
j_call: TRBJ2-7
v_call: TRBV18

cdr3_aa: ASSDGPGDRVSNEKLF
cdr3_length: 16
j_call: TRBJ1-4
v_call: TRBV6-1

cdr3_aa: ASSGDRSPYNEQF
cdr3_length: 13
j_call: TRBJ2-1
v_call: TRBV10-1

cdr3_aa: ASSWGAGANQPQH
cdr3_length: 13
j_call: TRBJ1-5
v_call: TRBV5-6

cdr3_aa: ASNPSGGKSFYNEQF
cdr3_length: 15
j_call: TRBJ2-1
v_call: TRBV10-2

cdr3_aa: ARSYRDRGDEKLF
cdr3_length: 13
j_call: TRBJ1-4
v_call: TRBV5-3

cdr3_aa: ASSVVGQGFGETQY
cdr3_length: 14
j_call: TRBJ2-5
v_call: TRBV9

cdr3_aa: ASCPRTASTDTQY
cdr3_length: 13
j_call: TRBJ2-3
v_call: TRBV19

cdr3_aa: ASSRGTVAKNIQY
cdr3_length: 13
j_call: TRBJ2-4
v_call: TRBV11-2

cdr3_aa: ASSMPGQVDIQY
cdr3_length: 12
j_call: TRBJ2-4
v_call: TRBV11-1

cdr3_aa: ASSVRRANTEAF
cdr3_length: 12
j_call: TRBJ1-1
v_call: TRBV2

cdr3_aa: ASSPLDANYGYT
cdr3_length: 12
j_call: TRBJ1-2
v_call: TRBV5-1

cdr3_aa: SLLRTSGSRTDTQY
cdr3_length: 14
j_call: TRBJ2-3
v_call: TRBV29-1

cdr3_aa: ASSSGAGPYEQY
cdr3_length: 12
j_call: TRBJ2-7
v_call: TRBV7-2

cdr3_aa: ASSHLGLAGGNEQF
cdr3_length: 14
j_call: TRBJ2-1
v_call: TRBV5-4

cdr3_aa: ASSGPGGETQY
cdr3_length: 11
j_call: TRBJ2-5
v_call: TRBV2

cdr3_aa: ASSKRVAGATHNEQF
cdr3_length: 15
j_call: TRBJ2-1
v_call: TRBV19

cdr3_aa: ASSFQGIRDEEQY
cdr3_length: 13
j_call: TRBJ2-7
v_call: TRBV7-2

cdr3_aa: ASSNRGGVPYEQY
cdr3_length: 13
j_call: TRBJ2-7
v_call: TRBV11-2

cdr3_aa: ASSFTGVPGPTGELF
cdr3_length: 15
j_call: TRBJ2-2
v_call: TRBV7-9

cdr3_aa: ASSPTLETQY
cdr3_length: 10
j_call: TRBJ2-5
v_call: TRBV7-2

cdr3_aa: ASSPQGSSSPLH
cdr3_length: 12
j_call: TRBJ1-6
v_call: TRBV7-2

cdr3_aa: ASSLSVLQGLAGANVLT
cdr3_length: 17
j_call: TRBJ2-6
v_call: TRBV27

cdr3_aa: SVGHTITDTQY
cdr3_length: 11
j_call: TRBJ2-3
v_call: TRBV29-1

cdr3_aa: ASSDSTILRDRSNYGYT
cdr3_length: 17
j_call: TRBJ1-2
v_call: TRBV5-1

cdr3_aa: ASSLFTRQAVNEKLF
cdr3_length: 15
j_call: TRBJ1-4
v_call: TRBV28

cdr3_aa: ASSPRDRLYEQY
cdr3_length: 12
j_call: TRBJ2-7
v_call: TRBV19

cdr3_aa: ASRRTGVDGYGYT
cdr3_length: 13
j_call: TRBJ1-2
v_call: TRBV2

cdr3_aa: ASSFSTRAEAF
cdr3_length: 11
j_call: TRBJ1-1
v_call: TRBV7-9

cdr3_aa: ASSHSTGGATDTQY
cdr3_length: 14
j_call: TRBJ2-3
v_call: TRBV4-1

cdr3_aa: ASSLGGEGQPQH
cdr3_length: 12
j_call: TRBJ1-5
v_call: TRBV5-4

cdr3_aa: ASSSTVGTAMNTEAF
cdr3_length: 15
j_call: TRBJ1-1
v_call: TRBV18

cdr3_aa: ASSSWGGRAGDEQY
cdr3_length: 14
j_call: TRBJ2-7
v_call: TRBV7-2

cdr3_aa: ASCPFNSGANVLT
cdr3_length: 13
j_call: TRBJ2-6
v_call: TRBV13

cdr3_aa: ASSAPLRGNYGYT
cdr3_length: 13
j_call: TRBJ1-2
v_call: TRBV7-9

cdr3_aa: ASSESTSWRAQF
cdr3_length: 12
j_call: TRBJ2-1
v_call: TRBV25-1

cdr3_aa: ASSPTGPGQAGDRKTQY
cdr3_length: 17
j_call: TRBJ2-5
v_call: TRBV18

cdr3_aa: ASRTGTICPYEQY
cdr3_length: 13
j_call: TRBJ2-7
v_call: TRBV23-1

cdr3_aa: ASSLADGRLNTEAF
cdr3_length: 14
j_call: TRBJ1-1
v_call: TRBV5-8

cdr3_aa: ASSFGFTGVQETQY
cdr3_length: 14
j_call: TRBJ2-5
v_call: TRBV4-1

cdr3_aa: ASTEGWAKNEQY
cdr3_length: 12
j_call: TRBJ2-7
v_call: TRBV6-5

cdr3_aa: ASSPDSYEQY
cdr3_length: 10
j_call: TRBJ2-7
v_call: TRBV5-1

cdr3_aa: ASRGRPNTEAF
cdr3_length: 11
j_call: TRBJ1-1
v_call: TRBV2

cdr3_aa: ASSLLSGTGKGDTQY
cdr3_length: 15
j_call: TRBJ2-3
v_call: TRBV5-1

cdr3_aa: ASRRDNNNYGYT
cdr3_length: 12
j_call: TRBJ1-2
v_call: TRBV5-4

cdr3_aa: ASSQDLAGGNYGYT
cdr3_length: 14
j_call: TRBJ1-2
v_call: TRBV4-3